The next 27 T cell receptor beta chains were all read from a single sample in a study of blood T cell repertoires in COVID-19. Sequencing was performed with immunoSEQ multiplex PCR; in TCRdb, only in-frame clones are kept and a portion is missing. The sample lists about 250,000 clones, about 90% occurring once. Sequenced material: peripheral blood. The receptors were sampled from a young man with active or convalescent COVID-19.

The chain couples TRBV5-6 to TRBJ1-1; D is ambiguous. CDR3 size: 12 residues. Germline CDR1 is SGHDT and CDR2 is YYEEEE. V lost 0 bases, J lost 6 bases, and 6 bases lay in between. CDR3 DNA sequence: TGTGCCAGCAGCTTGGCCCCGGCTGAAGCTTTCTTT. This encodes CASSLAPAEAFF.

This chain uses TRBV19 with TRBJ2-1; 10 positions agree with TRBD2. This CDR3 has 17 amino acids. J lost 9 bases, V lost 4 bases, and 15 bases had no gene match. CDR1 is LNHDA and CDR2 is SQIVND in the germline V gene (reference sequence). This CDR3 reads CASSKGLAAHHRGEQFF. DNA of the CDR3: TGTGCCAGTAGTAAAGGACTAGCGGCCCACCACCGGGGTGAGCAGTTCTTC.

This chain's CDR3 is CASSSGVIQYF. The CDR3 coding sequence is TGTGCCAGCTCATCAGGGGTCATTCAGTACTTC. The chain links TRBV18 to TRBJ2-4; weak D call: TRBD1 (6 bases). Germline V gene lookup returns CDR1 KGHSH and CDR2 LQKENI. V lost 5 bases to trimming and J lost 9 bases, with 8 bases between them. The CDR3 is made up of 11 amino acids.

This sequence joins TRBV7-2 and TRBJ1-2; D unclear. CDR3 length equals 14 residues. The germline V gene has CDR1 SGHTA and CDR2 FQGNSA. V was clipped by 0 bases and J by 4 bases, with 9 bases between them. The CDR3 sequence: CASSLANTFYGYTF. DNA for the CDR3: TGTGCCAGCAGCTTAGCGAACACATTCTATGGCTACACCTTC. The full variable domain, its missing parts supplied by reference TRBV7-2 and TRBJ1-2, is GAGVSQSPSNKVTEKGKDVELRCDPISGHTALYWYRQSLGQGLEFLIYFQGNSAPDKSGLPSDRFSAERTGGSVSTLTIQRTQQEDSAVYLCASSLANTFYGYTFGSGTRLTVV.

The J gene is TRBJ1-3, the V gene TRBV6-5; D gene ambiguous. This CDR3 has 13 amino acids. Looked up from germline, CDR1 is MNHEY and CDR2 is SVGAGI. V lost 2 bases and J 4 bases, leaving 6 bases between the germline ends. The chain's CDR3 is CASSYRSGNTIYF. The CDR3 nucleotides are TGTGCCAGCAGTTACCGTAGCGGAAACACCATATATTTT.

The genes are TRBV19 and TRBJ1-3; no reliable D call. The CDR3 totals 16 residues. CDR1 is LNHDA and CDR2 is SQIVND in the germline V gene (reference sequence). Trimming removed 5 bases from V and 4 bases from J, with 18 bases in between. This chain's CDR3 is CASSRSLRLVGNTIYF. The DNA for the CDR3 is TGTGCCAGTAGTCGAAGCCTCAGGCTCGTCGGAAACACCATATATTTT.

The gene calls are TRBV5-4 and TRBJ2-7, with D possibly matching TRBD1 (6 bases). The CDR3 contains 15 residues. V lost 4 bases and J lost 4, with 18 bases in between. The germline gives CDR1 SGHNT, CDR2 YYREEE (reference sequence). The CDR3 reads CASSPEPQTGYEQYF. The CDR3, as DNA: TGTGCCAGCAGCCCCGAGCCCCAAACAGGGTACGAGCAGTACTTC.

This chain joins TRBV27 and TRBJ1-2; 8 bases line up with TRBD1. Germline loops: CDR1 MNHEY, CDR2 SMNVEV (reference sequence). Germline trimming cut 7 bases from V and 4 bases from J; bases unmatched to any gene: 11. The CDR3 runs to 15 residues. The CDR3 loop is CASISRGQEGYGYTF. CDR3 bases: TGTGCCAGCATCAGCAGGGGGCAGGAGGGCTATGGCTACACCTTC.

This clone has a single count. The J gene is TRBJ1-1, the V gene TRBV6-2 or TRBV6-3; D is ambiguous. V was shortened by 5 bases and J by 10 bases, with 20 bases between the two germline ends. The CDR3 has 14 amino acids. Germline V gene lookup returns CDR1 MNHEY and CDR2 SVGEGT. CDR3 coding DNA: TGTGCCAGCAGTAAGACTGTAAGGCCTCCGAGAGCTTTCTTT. It specifies CASSKTVRPPRAFF.

The chain links TRBV28 to TRBJ1-2; 7 bases are a match to TRBD1. In germline, CDR1 is MDHEN, CDR2 SYDVKM. With V trimmed by 5 bases and J by 4 bases, 16 bases remained unmatched. The CDR3 length is 17 residues. CDR3 nucleotides: TGTGCCAGCAGTCAGGAGGGACAGAAATATATAATCTATGGCTACACCTTC. Translated, it gives CASSQEGQKYIIYGYTF.

The CDR3 DNA sequence: TGTGCCAGCAGTCTGGGGCCGAATCAGCCCCAGCATTTT. Residues: CASSLGPNQPQHF. The chain couples TRBV6-4 to TRBJ1-5; possible D gene TRBD1, 5 bases. V dropped 5 bases and J dropped 4 bases, with 9 bases sitting between them. The CDR3 has 13 residues. Per the germline V gene, CDR1 is MRHNA and CDR2 is SNTAGT.

This chain links TRBV5-5 with TRBJ2-7, with D perhaps TRBD2 (5 bases). Germline V lookup: CDR1 SGHKS, CDR2 YYEKEE (reference sequence). This CDR3 is 17 amino acids long. The germline V and J ends were trimmed by 0 bases and 0 bases, with 16 bases remaining between them. Written as DNA, the CDR3 is TGTGCCAGCAGCTTGGCCTTTCGGGTGGGGAGCTCCTACGAGCAGTACTTC. Protein product: CASSLAFRVGSSYEQYF.

This clone was observed once. The chain employs TRBV4-3 and TRBJ2-1; 7 bases match TRBD2. The CDR3 is 15 residues long. The V and J ends lost 4 bases and 5 bases, in that order; junction bases with no gene match: 8. CDR1 and CDR2 (germline): LGHNA, YSLEER. CDR3 bases: TGCGCCAGCAGCCTGCGGACTAGAGAGGACAATGAGCAGTTCTTC. This translates into CASSLRTREDNEQFF.

The V gene is TRBV19, the J gene TRBJ1-2; the match to TRBD1 covers 7 bases. Germline V gene lookup returns CDR1 LNHDA and CDR2 SQIVND (reference sequence). The CDR3 has 14 residues. V dropped 1 base and J dropped 4; count of bases not matched to a gene: 3. CDR3 sequence (DNA): TGTGCCAGTAGTATAGCCCAGGGGGGCTATGGCTACACCTTC. Protein: CASSIAQGGYGYTF. The entire variable domain, with the rest obtained from reference TRBV19 and TRBJ1-2, is as follows: DGGITQSPKYLFRKEGQNVTLSCEQNLNHDAMYWYRQDPGQGLRLIYYSQIVNDFQKGDIAEGYSVSREKKESFPLTVTSAQKNPTAFYLCASSIAQGGYGYTFGSGTRLTVV.

This chain connects TRBV7-3 to TRBJ2-1; D is ambiguous. The CDR3 runs to 13 residues. From germline, CDR1 is SGHTA and CDR2 FQGTGA. V was clipped by 4 bases and J by 9 bases, with 13 bases between them. CDR3 protein: CASSYLSAGEQFF. The DNA of the CDR3 is TGTGCCAGCAGCTACTTATCCGCTGGTGAGCAGTTCTTC.

The rearrangement joins TRBV10-3 to TRBJ2-3; no firm D call. The CDR3 runs to 12 residues. V was clipped by 6 bases and J by 0 bases, with 4 bases between them. The V gene's germline CDR1 is ENHRY and CDR2 SYGVKD. CDR3 in DNA: TGTGCCATCAGCTCCAGCACAGATACGCAGTATTTT. Translating it yields CAISSSTDTQYF.

The chain employs TRBV25-1 and TRBJ2-7; D may be TRBD2 (6 bases). Germline V lookup: CDR1 MGHDK, CDR2 SYGVNS. V was pared by 3 bases and J by 2 bases, with 17 bases between. The CDR3 covers 16 residues. CDR3 coding DNA: TGTGCCAGCAGTGATTGGGGGGTCCGCCTCCCCTACGAGCAGTACTTC. As protein: CASSDWGVRLPYEQYF.

V usage is TRBV9 and J usage is TRBJ2-1, with 10 positions matching TRBD1. The CDR3 totals 15 residues. The V gene end was trimmed by 3 bases and the J gene end by 7 bases; junction bases not matched to a gene: 7. CDR1 is SGDLS and CDR2 is YYNGEE in the germline V gene. The DNA for the CDR3 is TGTGCCAGCAGCGACGGACAGGGGGAAGATAATGAGCAGTTCTTC. This gives the protein CASSDGQGEDNEQFF.

The rearrangement links TRBV18 to TRBJ2-6; D not certain. The CDR3 has 16 amino acids. Between the trimmed V and J ends, which lost 5 bases and 2 bases, there was a span of 13 bases. Germline-derived CDR1 and CDR2 are KGHSH and LQKENI. CDR3 in DNA: TGTGCCAGCTCAACGGTCGTCTCTGCTGGGGCCAACGTCCTGACTTTC. The encoded protein is CASSTVVSAGANVLTF.

The V gene is TRBV29-1, the J gene TRBJ1-4; D is ambiguous. Trimming pared 5 bases from V and 6 bases from J, leaving 7 bases between. Germline V gene sequence: CDR1 SQVTM, CDR2 ANQGSEA. There are 11 residues in the CDR3. CDR3 sequence (DNA): TGCAGCGTTCGGCAGGATGAAAAACTGTTTTTT. Protein: CSVRQDEKLFF.

The chain joins TRBV11-2 to TRBJ2-5; D perhaps matches TRBD2 (6 bases). The CDR3 is 17 amino acids. The germline V gene has CDR1 SGHAT and CDR2 FQNNGV. V gave up 5 bases and J gave up 3 bases, with 22 bases separating them. For the CDR3, the DNA is TGTGCCAGCAGCAATCCCGGGACTTCTCTTTGGGAAGAGACCCAGTACTTC. Translation gives CASSNPGTSLWEETQYF.

The chain recombines TRBV7-2 with TRBJ1-4; tentatively, D is TRBD1 (5 bases). The CDR3 has 16 amino acids. Trimming left V 5 bases short and J 5 bases short, with 18 bases between. Germline assignment: CDR1 SGHTA and CDR2 FQGNSA. As DNA, the CDR3 is TGTGCCAGCAGCGATCCCGGGAGAGGGGTAAATGAAAAACTGTTTTTT. Its protein product is CASSDPGRGVNEKLFF.

J is TRBJ1-1 and V is TRBV7-9, with 8 positions matching TRBD1. Germline V CDR1 and CDR2: SEHNR, FQNEAQ (reference sequence). Losses at the gene ends were 5 bases for V and 6 bases for J; bases not matched to a gene: 11. CDR3 length: 15 residues. Here the CDR3 reads CASSIPGQVASEAFF. For the CDR3, the DNA is TGTGCCAGCAGCATACCGGGACAGGTTGCGTCTGAAGCTTTCTTT.

The rearrangement joins TRBV11-2 to TRBJ2-7; 8 nucleotides align to TRBD1. J gave up 1 base and V 4 bases, and 9 bases lay outside the gene matches. Germline V gene data show CDR1 as SGHAT and CDR2 as FQNNGV. The CDR3 loop spans 16 amino acids. The CDR3 is CASSSYRGNGSYEQYF. In DNA form, the CDR3 reads TGTGCCAGCAGCTCGTACAGGGGGAATGGGTCCTACGAGCAGTACTTC.

This clone has just one count. This sequence joins TRBV7-2 and TRBJ1-1; D might be TRBD1 (6 bases). V was pared by 2 bases and J by 4 bases, with 14 bases between. Germline assignment: CDR1 SGHTA and CDR2 FQGNSA. This CDR3 has 15 amino acids. The CDR3 loop reads CASSLLTGTLTEAFF. The CDR3 nucleotides are TGTGCCAGCAGCTTATTAACAGGGACCCTCACTGAAGCTTTCTTT.

A single count supports this clone. V gene TRBV2 combines with J gene TRBJ2-1, with 13 bases matching TRBD2. V gave up 3 bases and J gave up 1 base; unmatched junction bases: 6. The germline gives CDR1 SNHLY, CDR2 FYNNEI. The CDR3 runs 18 residues. CDR3 protein: CASSDTSGGAFSYNEQFF. The CDR3 nucleotides are TGTGCCAGCAGTGACACTAGCGGGGGGGCCTTTTCCTACAATGAGCAGTTCTTC. Full variable domain (missing parts from reference TRBV2 and TRBJ2-1): EPEVTQTPSHQVTQMGQEVILRCVPISNHLYFYWYRQILGQKVEFLVSFYNNEISEKSEIFDDQFSVERPDGSNFTLKIRSTKLEDSAMYFCASSDTSGGAFSYNEQFFGPGTRLTVL.

The V gene is TRBV21-1, the J gene TRBJ2-7; the table's D call, TRBD2, was not checked against the DNA. TRBV21-1 is listed as a pseudogene. The length of the CDR3 is 15 residues. In DNA form, the CDR3 reads TGTGCCAGCAGCAAAGATGTGGGCGCGGGGGGAAGCCATTACTTC. Residues: CASSKDVGAGGSHYF.